Detailed here is one T cell receptor beta chain. These data come from a study of naive and memory T cell subsets. Germline CDR1 and CDR2: SQVTM and ANQGSEA. The germline V and J ends were trimmed by 4 bases and 5 bases, with 8 bases remaining between them. CDR3 length equals 11 residues. Both TRBC1 and TRBC2 were covered by a beta constant-region primer of two equimolar oligonucleotides. TCRdb re-called the UMI-ligation and nested PCR reads with MiXCR, one entry per CDR3 protein. The sample has under 40,000 distinct CDR3 sequences, less than 15% seen once. This chain links TRBV29-1 with TRBJ1-2; D remains ambiguous. The source of this sequence is a human donor in good health. Material for sequencing was effector memory CD4+ T cells from blood. As for subset: effector memory, CD45RA- CD27-. The CDR3 sequence is CSVGQLYGYTF. For the CDR3, the DNA is TGCAGCGTTGGCCAGCTTTATGGCTACACCTTC.